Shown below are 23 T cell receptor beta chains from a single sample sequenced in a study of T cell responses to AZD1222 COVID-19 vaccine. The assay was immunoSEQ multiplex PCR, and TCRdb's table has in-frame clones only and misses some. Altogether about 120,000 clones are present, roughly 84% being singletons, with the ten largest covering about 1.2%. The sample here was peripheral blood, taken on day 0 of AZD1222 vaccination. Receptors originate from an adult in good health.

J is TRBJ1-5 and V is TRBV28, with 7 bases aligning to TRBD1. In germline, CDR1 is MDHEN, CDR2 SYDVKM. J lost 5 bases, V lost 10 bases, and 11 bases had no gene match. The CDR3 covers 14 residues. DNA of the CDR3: TGTGCCACCCTTTACTCTACAGGGGATCAGCCCCAGCATTTT. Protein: CATLYSTGDQPQHF.

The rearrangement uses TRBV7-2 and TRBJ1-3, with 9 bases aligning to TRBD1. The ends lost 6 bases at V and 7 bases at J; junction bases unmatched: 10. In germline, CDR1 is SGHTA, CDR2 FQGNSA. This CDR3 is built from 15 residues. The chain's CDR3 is CASRRTGGDGNTIYF. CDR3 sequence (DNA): TGTGCCAGCAGAAGAACAGGGGGCGATGGGAACACCATATATTTT.

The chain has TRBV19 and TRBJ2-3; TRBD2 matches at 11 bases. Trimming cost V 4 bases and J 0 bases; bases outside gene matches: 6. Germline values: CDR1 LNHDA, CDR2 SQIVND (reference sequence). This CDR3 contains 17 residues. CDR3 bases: TGTGCCAGTAGTAAACTAGCGGGGGACTTAAGCACAGATACGCAGTATTTT. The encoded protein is CASSKLAGDLSTDTQYF.

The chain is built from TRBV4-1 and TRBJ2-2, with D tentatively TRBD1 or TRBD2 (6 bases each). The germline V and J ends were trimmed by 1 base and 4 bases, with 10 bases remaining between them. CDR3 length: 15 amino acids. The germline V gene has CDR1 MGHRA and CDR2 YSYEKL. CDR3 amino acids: CASSQGGAVTGELFF. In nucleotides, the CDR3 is TGCGCCAGCAGCCAAGGGGGGGCCGTCACCGGGGAGCTGTTTTTT.

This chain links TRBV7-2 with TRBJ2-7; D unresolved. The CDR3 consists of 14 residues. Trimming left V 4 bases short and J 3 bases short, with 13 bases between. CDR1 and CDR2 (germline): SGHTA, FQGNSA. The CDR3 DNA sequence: TGTGCCAGCAGCTCCACCTGGGGTGGCTACGAGCAGTACTTC. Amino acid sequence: CASSSTWGGYEQYF.

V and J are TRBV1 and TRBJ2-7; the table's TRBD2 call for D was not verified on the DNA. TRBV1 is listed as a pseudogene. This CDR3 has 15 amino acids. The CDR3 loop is CTSSQGTAGFYEQYF. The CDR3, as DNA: TGCACCAGCAGCCAAGGGACAGCGGGATTCTACGAGCAGTACTTC.

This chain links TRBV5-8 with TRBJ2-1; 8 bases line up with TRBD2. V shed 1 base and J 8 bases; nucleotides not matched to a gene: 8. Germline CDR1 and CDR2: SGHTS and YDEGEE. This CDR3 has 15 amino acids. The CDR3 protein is CASSLSSGGPYEQFF. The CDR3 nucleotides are TGTGCCAGCAGCTTGAGCTCGGGGGGGCCCTATGAGCAGTTCTTC.

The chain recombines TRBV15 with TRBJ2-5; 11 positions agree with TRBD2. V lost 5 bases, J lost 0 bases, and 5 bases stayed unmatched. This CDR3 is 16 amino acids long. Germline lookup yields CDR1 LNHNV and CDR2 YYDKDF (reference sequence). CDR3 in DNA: TGTGCCACCAGCGGGCCTAGCGGGGGGTACCAAGAGACCCAGTACTTC. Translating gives CATSGPSGGYQETQYF.

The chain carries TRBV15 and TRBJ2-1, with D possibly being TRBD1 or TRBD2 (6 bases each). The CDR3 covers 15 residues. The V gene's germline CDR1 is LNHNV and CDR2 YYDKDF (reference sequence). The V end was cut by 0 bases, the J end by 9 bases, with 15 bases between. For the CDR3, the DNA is TGTGCCACCAGCAGAGAAGGGGGGCCCTTGGTTGAGCAGTTCTTC. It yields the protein CATSREGGPLVEQFF.

The CDR3 coding sequence is TGTGCCAGCAGCTTAGGGGTCGGGGGGGACAATCAGCCCCAGCATTTT. As protein: CASSLGVGGDNQPQHF. The rearrangement uses TRBV11-2 and TRBJ1-5; D perhaps matches TRBD1 (5 bases). The CDR3 contains 16 residues. V was trimmed by 1 base and J by 3 bases, leaving 13 bases between them. The germline V gene encodes CDR1 SGHAT and CDR2 FQNNGV.

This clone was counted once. CDR3: CASSSGQGLYNEQFF. CDR3 coding DNA: TGTGCCAGCAGCTCCGGACAGGGTCTCTACAATGAGCAGTTCTTC. The V gene is TRBV11-3, the J gene TRBJ2-1, with 8 bases identical to TRBD1. Germline V gives CDR1 SGHNT, CDR2 YENEEA. Trimming at V came to 4 bases and at J to 3 bases, leaving 5 bases not matched to a gene. The CDR3 contains 15 residues.

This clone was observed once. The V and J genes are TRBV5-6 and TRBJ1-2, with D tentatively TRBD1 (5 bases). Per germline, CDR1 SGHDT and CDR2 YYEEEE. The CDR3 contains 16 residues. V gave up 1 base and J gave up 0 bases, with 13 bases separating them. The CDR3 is CASSLSQGRTNYGYTF. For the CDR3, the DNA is TGTGCCAGCAGCTTGTCCCAGGGCCGAACTAACTATGGCTACACCTTC.

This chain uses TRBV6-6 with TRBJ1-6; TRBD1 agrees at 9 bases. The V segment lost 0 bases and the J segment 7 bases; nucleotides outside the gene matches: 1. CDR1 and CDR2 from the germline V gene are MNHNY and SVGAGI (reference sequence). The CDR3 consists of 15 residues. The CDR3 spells CASSYSGQGNSPLHF. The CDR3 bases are TGTGCCAGCAGTTACTCGGGACAGGGCAATTCACCCCTCCACTTT.

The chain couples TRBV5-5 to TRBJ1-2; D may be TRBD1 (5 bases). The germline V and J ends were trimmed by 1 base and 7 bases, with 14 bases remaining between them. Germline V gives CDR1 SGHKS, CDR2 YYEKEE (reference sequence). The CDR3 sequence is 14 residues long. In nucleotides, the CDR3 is TGTGCCAGCAGCTTGATGGGGGTTCCCCCTGGCTACACCTTC. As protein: CASSLMGVPPGYTF.

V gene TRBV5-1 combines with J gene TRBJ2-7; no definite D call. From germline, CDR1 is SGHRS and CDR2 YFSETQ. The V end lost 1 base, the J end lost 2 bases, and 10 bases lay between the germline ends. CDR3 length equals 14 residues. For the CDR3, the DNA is TGCGCCAGCAGCTTGCGAGGAGCCCCCTACGAGCAGTACTTC. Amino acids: CASSLRGAPYEQYF. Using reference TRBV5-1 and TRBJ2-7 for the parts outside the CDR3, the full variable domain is KAGVTQTPRYLIKTRGQQVTLSCSPISGHRSVSWYQQTPGQGLQFLFEYFSETQRNKGNFPGRFSGRQFSNSRSEMNVSTLELGDSALYLCASSLRGAPYEQYFGPGTRLTVT.

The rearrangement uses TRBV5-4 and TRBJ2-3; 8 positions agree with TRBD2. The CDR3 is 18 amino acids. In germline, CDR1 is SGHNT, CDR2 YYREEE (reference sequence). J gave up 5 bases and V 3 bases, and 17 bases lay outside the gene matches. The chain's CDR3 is CASSSGGSGAGILDTQYF. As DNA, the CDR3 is TGTGCCAGCAGCTCTGGCGGTAGCGGGGCGGGTATATTAGATACGCAGTATTTT.

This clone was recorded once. The CDR3 nucleotides read TGTGCCAGCAGCTTGCTCACCATCACAGATACGCAGTATTTT. This sequence encodes CASSLLTITDTQYF. This chain uses TRBV7-6 with TRBJ2-3; D gene uncertain. Germline V CDR1 and CDR2: SGHVS, FNYEAQ. The length of the CDR3 is 14 residues. Between the trimmed V and J ends, which lost 3 bases and 2 bases, there was a span of 9 bases.

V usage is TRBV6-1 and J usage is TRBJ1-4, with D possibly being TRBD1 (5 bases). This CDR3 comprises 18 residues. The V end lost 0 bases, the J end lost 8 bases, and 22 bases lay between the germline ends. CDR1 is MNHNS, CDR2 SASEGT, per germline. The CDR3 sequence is CASSEAERSRGRWEKLFF. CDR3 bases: TGTGCCAGCAGTGAAGCGGAGAGATCGAGGGGTCGGTGGGAAAAACTGTTTTTT.

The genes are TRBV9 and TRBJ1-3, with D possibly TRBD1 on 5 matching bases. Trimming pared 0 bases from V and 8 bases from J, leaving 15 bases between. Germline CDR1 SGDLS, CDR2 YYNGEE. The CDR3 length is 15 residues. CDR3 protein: CASSVVPTGGDTIYF. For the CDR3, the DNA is TGTGCCAGCAGCGTAGTCCCCACAGGAGGGGACACCATATATTTT.

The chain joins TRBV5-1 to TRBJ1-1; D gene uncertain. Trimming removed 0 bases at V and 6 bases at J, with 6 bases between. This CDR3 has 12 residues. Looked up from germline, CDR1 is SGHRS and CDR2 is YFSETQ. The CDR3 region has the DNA TGCGCCAGCAGCTTGGGCAGGTCTGAAGCTTTCTTT. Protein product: CASSLGRSEAFF.

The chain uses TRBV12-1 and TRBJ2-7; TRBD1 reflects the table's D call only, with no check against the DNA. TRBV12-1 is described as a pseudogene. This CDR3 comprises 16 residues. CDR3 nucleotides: TGTGCCAGCAGCTTGGTAGGGGTTAAAGAGGCCTACGAGCAGTACTTC. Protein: CASSLVGVKEAYEQYF.

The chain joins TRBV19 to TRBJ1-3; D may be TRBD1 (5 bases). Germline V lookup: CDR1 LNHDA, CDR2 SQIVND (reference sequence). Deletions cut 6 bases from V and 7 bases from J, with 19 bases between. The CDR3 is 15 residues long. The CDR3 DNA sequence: TGTGCCAGTAGGCGAACGGGGCTTCGTGGGAACACCATATATTTT. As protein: CASRRTGLRGNTIYF.

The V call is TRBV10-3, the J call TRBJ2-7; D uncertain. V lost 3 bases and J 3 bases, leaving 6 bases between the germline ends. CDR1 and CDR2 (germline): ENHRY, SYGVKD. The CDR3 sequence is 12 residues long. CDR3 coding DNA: TGTGCCATCAGTGACGGAGACTACGAGCAGTACTTC. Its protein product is CAISDGDYEQYF.